These T cell receptor beta chains were read from a single sample in a study of blood T cell repertoires in COVID-19. TCRdb's table, derived via immunoSEQ multiplex PCR, lists solely in-frame clones and lacks some. The sample yields approximately 200,000 clones, around 90% seen once. The sequenced sample consisted of PBMCs or T cells enriched from blood (not recorded which). The receptors come from a man younger than 30 with acute COVID-19. CDR3s include the opening cysteine and the closing phenylalanine or tryptophan. Each record gives: J gene, V gene, clone size, CDR3 protein. Clone size is given for some rows only: seen once, a few or many times, or a class if the clone is expanded.

j_gene: TRBJ2-7; v_gene: TRBV24-1; abundance: -; CDR3aa: CATKGTRDYEQYF
j_gene: TRBJ2-5; v_gene: TRBV9; abundance: -; CDR3aa: CASSAGYQETQYF
j_gene: TRBJ1-4; v_gene: TRBV3-1/TRBV3-2; abundance: -; CDR3aa: CASSQPGRGGEEKLFF
j_gene: TRBJ1-2; v_gene: TRBV6-1; abundance: -; CDR3aa: CASSETGESLVYGYTF
j_gene: TRBJ2-7; v_gene: TRBV30; abundance: once; CDR3aa: CAWSVGGGRLAALPYEQYF
j_gene: TRBJ1-5; v_gene: TRBV28; abundance: -; CDR3aa: CASSLWGRRSNQPQHF
j_gene: TRBJ1-2; v_gene: TRBV3-1/TRBV3-2; abundance: -; CDR3aa: CASSQDARGPNYGYTF
j_gene: TRBJ2-5; v_gene: TRBV11-2; abundance: -; CDR3aa: CASRRPGLALETQYF
j_gene: TRBJ1-4; v_gene: TRBV5-1; abundance: -; CDR3aa: CASSPPGQGVREKLFF
j_gene: TRBJ2-1; v_gene: TRBV28; abundance: -; CDR3aa: CASKREPSNEQFF
j_gene: TRBJ2-1; v_gene: TRBV18; abundance: -; CDR3aa: CASSPPGGQGSDEQFF
j_gene: TRBJ1-5; v_gene: TRBV9; abundance: -; CDR3aa: CASTPNPESNQPQHF
j_gene: TRBJ1-6; v_gene: TRBV19; abundance: -; CDR3aa: CASSMEGASSPLHF
j_gene: TRBJ2-1; v_gene: TRBV19; abundance: once; CDR3aa: CASRTLRGGVPYNEQFF
j_gene: TRBJ2-1; v_gene: TRBV18; abundance: -; CDR3aa: CASSPPIRGGNEQFF
j_gene: TRBJ1-3; v_gene: TRBV3-1/TRBV3-2; abundance: -; CDR3aa: CASSHLDRSSGNTIYF
j_gene: TRBJ2-3; v_gene: TRBV4-3; abundance: -; CDR3aa: CASSQDIRGSTDTQYF
j_gene: TRBJ2-7; v_gene: TRBV2; abundance: -; CDR3aa: CASSEIAGQAYEQYF
j_gene: TRBJ1-4; v_gene: TRBV5-5; abundance: -; CDR3aa: CASKQGGNEKLFF
j_gene: TRBJ2-1; v_gene: TRBV19; abundance: once; CDR3aa: CASSRGLAGSYNEQFF
j_gene: TRBJ1-1; v_gene: TRBV28; abundance: -; CDR3aa: CASGRQGRSTEAFF
j_gene: TRBJ2-7; v_gene: TRBV7-8; abundance: -; CDR3aa: CASSLEDSSYEQYF
j_gene: TRBJ2-3; v_gene: TRBV27; abundance: -; CDR3aa: CASSLTGVTDTQYF
j_gene: TRBJ2-7; v_gene: TRBV7-2; abundance: -; CDR3aa: CASSLEDQGIHEQYF
j_gene: TRBJ2-1; v_gene: TRBV19; abundance: few; CDR3aa: CASSYLGNEQFF
j_gene: TRBJ1-1; v_gene: TRBV11-2; abundance: once; CDR3aa: CASSTGTGTGEAFF
j_gene: TRBJ2-7; v_gene: TRBV18; abundance: -; CDR3aa: CASSPSSGRAWSYEQYF
j_gene: TRBJ1-4; v_gene: TRBV13; abundance: -; CDR3aa: CASSLTQGQYEKLFF
j_gene: TRBJ2-1; v_gene: TRBV4-1; abundance: -; CDR3aa: CASSPSEREDNEQFF
j_gene: TRBJ2-7; v_gene: TRBV11-2; abundance: -; CDR3aa: CASSLDLSSYEQYF
j_gene: TRBJ2-7; v_gene: TRBV5-1; abundance: -; CDR3aa: CASSPVTGFLYEQYF
j_gene: TRBJ2-1; v_gene: TRBV5-6; abundance: -; CDR3aa: CASSLEGTSPRVEQFF
j_gene: TRBJ2-7; v_gene: TRBV27; abundance: -; CDR3aa: CASSFRLAGNYEQYF
j_gene: TRBJ2-3; v_gene: TRBV5-1; abundance: -; CDR3aa: CASKAGEYVRTDTQYF
j_gene: TRBJ2-7; v_gene: TRBV5-1; abundance: -; CDR3aa: CASSWDNYEQYF
j_gene: TRBJ1-2; v_gene: TRBV19; abundance: -; CDR3aa: CASVGTDRAARGYTF
j_gene: TRBJ2-1; v_gene: TRBV7-3; abundance: -; CDR3aa: CASSWTSGTYNEQFF
j_gene: TRBJ2-2; v_gene: TRBV6-2/TRBV6-3; abundance: -; CDR3aa: CASSPYSGRRANTGELFF
j_gene: TRBJ2-1; v_gene: TRBV11-2; abundance: once; CDR3aa: CASSLDPPFRTSSHNEQFF
j_gene: TRBJ1-2; v_gene: TRBV27; abundance: -; CDR3aa: CASSSGEGSGYTF